These 15 T cell receptor beta chains came from one sample sequenced in a study of T cell responses to AZD1222 COVID-19 vaccine. Repertoires were generated with immunoSEQ multiplex PCR, while TCRdb's copy carries only in-frame clones and drops some. The sample lists about 81,000 clones, around 84% occurring once. The material was peripheral blood, obtained 28 days after the second AZD1222 dose. Receptors originate from an adult who received the AZD1222 COVID-19 vaccine.

The chain couples TRBV9 to TRBJ2-2, with 7 bases that match TRBD1. Looked up from germline, CDR1 is SGDLS and CDR2 is YYNGEE. With V trimmed by 0 bases and J by 6 bases, 8 bases remained unmatched. The CDR3 length is 16 residues. The CDR3 loop reads CASSVAGTGVAGELFF. The CDR3 nucleotides are TGTGCCAGCAGCGTAGCGGGTACAGGGGTGGCCGGGGAGCTGTTTTTT.

The J gene is TRBJ1-1, the V gene TRBV4-3, with a tentative D call TRBD1 (6 bases). Germline V gene sequence: CDR1 LGHNA, CDR2 YSLEER. CDR3 length: 16 amino acids. The V gene lost 1 base and the J gene lost 0 bases, with 12 bases spanning the gap. This CDR3 reads CASSQVRGAMNTEAFF. In DNA form, the CDR3 reads TGCGCCAGCAGCCAAGTGAGGGGGGCCATGAACACTGAAGCTTTCTTT.

With regard to this clone: This CDR3 is also generated by other DNA sequences in the sample. J is TRBJ1-2 and V is TRBV28, with D unresolved. The V end was cut by 2 bases, the J end by 4 bases, with 5 bases between. CDR1 is MDHEN, CDR2 SYDVKM, per germline. The CDR3 totals 12 residues. CDR3 nucleotide sequence: TGTGCCAGCAGTTTACGGGGCTATGGCTACACCTTC. Protein: CASSLRGYGYTF.

The chain joins TRBV5-5 to TRBJ1-5; D remains ambiguous. This CDR3 is 14 amino acids long. V was shortened by 4 bases and J by 0 bases, with 8 bases between the two germline ends. The germline V gene has CDR1 SGHKS and CDR2 YYEKEE (reference sequence). CDR3 coding DNA: TGTGCCAGCAGCACCAGTCCTAGCAATCAGCCCCAGCATTTT. Its protein is CASSTSPSNQPQHF.

The chain is built from TRBV2 and TRBJ2-7; 7 nucleotides agree with TRBD2. V lost 5 bases, J lost 0 bases, and 10 bases stayed unmatched. The CDR3 loop spans 16 amino acids. CDR1 is SNHLY and CDR2 is FYNNEI in the germline V gene. The CDR3 bases are TGTGCCAGCAGTCGATATAGCGGGTCCAGCTCCTACGAGCAGTACTTC. Protein: CASSRYSGSSSYEQYF. Supplemented by reference TRBV2 and TRBJ2-7, the full variable domain reads EPEVTQTPSHQVTQMGQEVILRCVPISNHLYFYWYRQILGQKVEFLVSFYNNEISEKSEIFDDQFSVERPDGSNFTLKIRSTKLEDSAMYFCASSRYSGSSSYEQYFGPGTRLTVT.

V and J are TRBV6-5 and TRBJ1-3; no reliable D call. CDR1 is MNHEY and CDR2 is SVGAGI in the germline V gene. There are 11 residues in the CDR3. Trimming shortened V by 6 bases and J by 5 bases, and 5 bases separated the two germline ends. This CDR3 is CASRKRNTIYF. The CDR3 region has the DNA TGTGCCAGCAGGAAACGAAACACCATATATTTT.

This CDR3 reads CATSDSLYGLEQYF. CDR3 nucleotide sequence: TGTGCCACCAGTGATAGTCTATATGGGCTGGAGCAGTACTTC. The genes are TRBV24-1 and TRBJ2-7; D is undetermined. CDR1 and CDR2 from the germline V gene are KGHDR and SFDVKD. Trimming cost V 3 bases and J 7 bases, with 15 bases left between them. This CDR3 has 14 amino acids.

J is TRBJ2-1 and V is TRBV24-1; no definite D call. The CDR3 length is 16 residues. Trimming cost V 1 base and J 4 bases, with 13 bases left between them. In germline, CDR1 is KGHDR, CDR2 SFDVKD. CDR3 sequence reads: CATSDFGAPLYNEQFF. In nucleotides, the CDR3 is TGTGCCACCAGTGATTTCGGAGCTCCCCTATACAATGAGCAGTTCTTC.

The chain recombines TRBV19 with TRBJ2-1, with 11 bases fitting TRBD2. CDR3 length: 15 residues. Unmatched junction bases numbered 8, after V lost 5 bases and J lost 8 bases. CDR1 and CDR2 (germline): LNHDA, SQIVND (reference sequence). The CDR3 sequence is CASSLAGGPEDEQFF. In DNA, the CDR3 is TGTGCCAGTAGTCTAGCGGGGGGCCCCGAGGATGAGCAGTTCTTC.

The CDR3 bases are TGTGCCTGGAGCGCTGGACAAGAGACCCAGTACTTC. It yields the protein CAWSAGQETQYF. The chain joins TRBV30 to TRBJ2-5, with no clear D. Germline V gives CDR1 GTSNPN, CDR2 SVGIG (reference sequence). CDR3 length: 12 amino acids. The ends were cut back, 3 bases at V and 2 bases at J, with 7 bases in the middle.

The V gene is TRBV28, the J gene TRBJ1-1, with no clear D. The V end was cut by 2 bases, the J end by 4 bases, with 11 bases between. The CDR3 extends over 14 amino acids. Germline V gene sequence: CDR1 MDHEN, CDR2 SYDVKM. CDR3 protein: CASSLGVLGTEAFF. CDR3 DNA: TGTGCCAGCAGTTTAGGGGTCCTCGGCACTGAAGCTTTCTTT.

The genes are TRBV18 and TRBJ2-3; 8 nucleotides match TRBD2. The CDR3 is made up of 19 amino acids. V dropped 3 bases and J dropped 2; count of bases not matched to a gene: 16. Germline values: CDR1 KGHSH, CDR2 LQKENI. In nucleotides, the CDR3 is TGTGCCAGCTCACCTTACACCGGGACTACTAGCGGAGTCACAGATACGCAGTATTTT. It specifies CASSPYTGTTSGVTDTQYF.

V gene TRBV6-5 combines with J gene TRBJ2-5, with D unresolved. There are 14 residues in the CDR3. Trimming cost V 5 bases and J 5 bases, with 15 bases left between them. Germline V gene data show CDR1 as MNHEY and CDR2 as SVGAGI. The DNA of the CDR3 is TGTGCCAGCAGTCCCCCGACTCACCGGGAGACCCAGTACTTC. As protein: CASSPPTHRETQYF.

This chain uses TRBV28 with TRBJ1-3; tentatively, D is TRBD1 (5 bases). Trimming cost V 6 bases and J 8 bases, with 20 bases left between them. Per the germline V gene, CDR1 is MDHEN and CDR2 is SYDVKM. This CDR3 spans 15 amino acids. The CDR3 bases are TGTGCCAGCAGGTGGACCGGGACGACCGGAGACACCATATATTTT. It codes for CASRWTGTTGDTIYF.

The genes are TRBV6-2 or TRBV6-3 and TRBJ2-3; D not certain. From germline, CDR1 is MNHEY and CDR2 SVGEGT. The V end was cut by 2 bases, the J end by 0 bases, with 12 bases between. The CDR3 totals 16 residues. The CDR3 loop is CASSYAAQASTDTQYF. For the CDR3, the DNA is TGTGCCAGCAGTTACGCTGCGCAGGCGAGCACAGATACGCAGTATTTT.